This T cell receptor (beta chain) emerged from a study of cytomegalovirus exposure and HLA in healthy donors. Study-level results: HLA allele associations emerged for fewer than 20,000 TCR beta sequences in a later analysis, at 0.05 false discovery rate. Investigators reported approximately 150 TCR beta chains as tied to cytomegalovirus. A later analysis linked a missense DCLRE1C variant to TCR beta V- and J-gene trimming. Common viral pathogens seemed to be connected with several of the most significant clusters, according to a later analysis.

The CDR3 runs 15 residues. From germline, CDR1 is SNHLY and CDR2 FYNNEI. With 6 bases clipped from V and 2 bases from J, the junction kept 8 bases outside the gene matches. Comment on this clone: Its matching antigen is unknown.

Vbeta (60) and Jbeta (13) primers were used in the PCR. Sequencing used immunoSEQ multiplex PCR; TCRdb keeps in-frame clones, though not all of them. The top ten hold about 3.5% of the sample, which has roughly 140,000 clones, 70% to 80% seen once. The gene calls are TRBV2 and TRBJ2-5, with 8 bases identical to TRBD1. Sequenced material: PBMCs. The clonotype comes from a human donor in good health. The CDR3 bases are TGTGCCAGCAGAGAGCGACAGGGGCTACAAGAGACCCAGTACTTC. Residues: CASRERQGLQETQYF.